The present TCR beta chain was sequenced within a study of beta chain features in type 1 diabetes. Overall study context: Age, gender, cell numbers and subset yield matched between patients and controls.

This clone was detected a few times. The CDR3 consists of 16 residues. Trimming stripped 2 bases from V and 0 bases from J, with 11 bases between. Germline lookup yields CDR1 MDHEN and CDR2 SYDVKM. Expressed TCRB transcripts were sequenced because the isolated RNA had all been reverse transcribed beforehand. Here immunoSEQ multiplex PCR was the method, and the copy in TCRdb shows in-frame clones only, minus some. The sample has about half a million clones; approximately 31% are singletons. This TCR derives from a man aged 18-30 years in good health. V usage is TRBV28 and J usage is TRBJ2-4; D unclear. The material sequenced was naive CD4+ T cells from blood. The chain's CDR3 is CASSLGRVLAKNIQYF. The CDR3 DNA sequence: TGTGCCAGCAGTTTAGGGCGCGTACTAGCCAAAAACATTCAGTACTTC.